This record looks at one T cell receptor (beta chain) sequence and its context. Its target is unknown. This specimen comes from a study of T cell responses to AZD1222 COVID-19 vaccine. The study's findings and limits: Without day 14 samples, only post-peak T cell repertoires were studied.

This table comes from immunoSEQ multiplex PCR, and its TCRdb copy is limited to in-frame clones, with some not included. This table has 90,000 or so clones, around 86% appearing once. The sample in question was peripheral blood, obtained on day 0 of AZD1222 vaccination. The source of this sequence is an adult in good health.

CDR3 in DNA: TGTGCCAGCAGTAGCGACTTCCCCATTTCACCCCTCCACTTT. Translation gives CASSSDFPISPLHF. The chain is built from TRBV7-9 and TRBJ1-6; D unresolved. The V gene lost 6 bases and the J gene lost 9 bases, with 15 bases spanning the gap. Germline V gene lookup returns CDR1 SEHNR and CDR2 FQNEAQ (reference sequence). The CDR3 is 14 residues long.